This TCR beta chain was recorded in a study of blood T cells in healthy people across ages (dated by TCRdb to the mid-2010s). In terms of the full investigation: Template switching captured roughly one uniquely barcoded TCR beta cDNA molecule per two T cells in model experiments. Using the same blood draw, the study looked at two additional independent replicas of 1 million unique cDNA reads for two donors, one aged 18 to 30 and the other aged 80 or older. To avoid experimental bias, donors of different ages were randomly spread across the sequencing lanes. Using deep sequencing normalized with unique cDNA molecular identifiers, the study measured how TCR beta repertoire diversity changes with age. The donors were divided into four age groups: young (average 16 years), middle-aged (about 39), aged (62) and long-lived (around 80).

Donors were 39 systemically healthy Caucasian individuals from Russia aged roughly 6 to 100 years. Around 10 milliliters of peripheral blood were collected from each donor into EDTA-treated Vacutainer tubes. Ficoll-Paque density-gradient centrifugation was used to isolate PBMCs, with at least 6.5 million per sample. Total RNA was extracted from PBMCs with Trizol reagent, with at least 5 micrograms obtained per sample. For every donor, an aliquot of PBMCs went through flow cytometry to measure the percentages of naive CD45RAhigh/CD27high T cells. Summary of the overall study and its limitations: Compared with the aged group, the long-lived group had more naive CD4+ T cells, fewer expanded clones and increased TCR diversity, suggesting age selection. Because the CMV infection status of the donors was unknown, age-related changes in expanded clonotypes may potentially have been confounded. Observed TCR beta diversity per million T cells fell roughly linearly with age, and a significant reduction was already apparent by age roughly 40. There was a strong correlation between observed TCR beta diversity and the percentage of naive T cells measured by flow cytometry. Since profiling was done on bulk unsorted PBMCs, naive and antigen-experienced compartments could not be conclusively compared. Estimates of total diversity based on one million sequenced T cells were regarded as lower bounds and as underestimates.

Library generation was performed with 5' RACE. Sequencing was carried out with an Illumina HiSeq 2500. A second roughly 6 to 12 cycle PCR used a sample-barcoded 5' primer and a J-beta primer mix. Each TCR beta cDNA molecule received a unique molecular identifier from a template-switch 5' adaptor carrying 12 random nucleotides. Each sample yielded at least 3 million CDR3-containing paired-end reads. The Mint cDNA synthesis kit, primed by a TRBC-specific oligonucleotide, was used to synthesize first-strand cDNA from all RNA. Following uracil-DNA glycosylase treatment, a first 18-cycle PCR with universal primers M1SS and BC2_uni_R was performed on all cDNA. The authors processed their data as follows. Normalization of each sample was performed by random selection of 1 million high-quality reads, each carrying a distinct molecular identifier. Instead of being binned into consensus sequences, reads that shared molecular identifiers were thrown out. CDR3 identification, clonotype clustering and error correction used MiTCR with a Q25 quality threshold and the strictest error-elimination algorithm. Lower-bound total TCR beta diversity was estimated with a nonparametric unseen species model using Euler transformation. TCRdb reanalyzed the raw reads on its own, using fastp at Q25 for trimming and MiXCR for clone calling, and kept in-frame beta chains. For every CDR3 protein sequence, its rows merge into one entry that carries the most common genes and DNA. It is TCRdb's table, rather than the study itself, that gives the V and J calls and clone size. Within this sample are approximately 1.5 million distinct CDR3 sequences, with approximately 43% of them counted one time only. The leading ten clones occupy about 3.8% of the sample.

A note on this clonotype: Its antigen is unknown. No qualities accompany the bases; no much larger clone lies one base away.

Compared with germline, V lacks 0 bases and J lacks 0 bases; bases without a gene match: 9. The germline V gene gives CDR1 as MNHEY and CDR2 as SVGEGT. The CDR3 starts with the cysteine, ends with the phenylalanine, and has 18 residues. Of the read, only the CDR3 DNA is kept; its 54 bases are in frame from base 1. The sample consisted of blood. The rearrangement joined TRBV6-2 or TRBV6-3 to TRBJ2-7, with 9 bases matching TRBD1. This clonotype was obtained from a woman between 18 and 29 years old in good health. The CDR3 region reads CASSYSIKTGGHSYEQYF. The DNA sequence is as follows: TGTGCCAGCAGTTACTCAATTAAGACAGGGGGTCACTCCTACGAGCAGTACTTC.